This is a list of T cell receptor beta chains from one sample in a study of graft-versus-host responses after intestinal transplantation. Antigen specificity for these receptors is unknown. Measured with immunoSEQ multiplex PCR; TCRdb has only the in-frame clones, and not every one. The sample carries tens of thousands of clones, 94% recorded once. This specimen consisted of unstimulated CD8+ T cells sorted from spleen or lymph node cells, obtained before intestinal transplant. All receptors come from a human donor who received an intestinal transplant. Both conserved end residues are part of each CDR3. D genes are given only for firm matches. The size entry is marked missing in some rows and otherwise reads once, few, many or a size class.

V	J	D	size	CDR3	DNA
TRBV19	TRBJ2-2	-	-	CASSIGDPSGELFF	TGTGCCAGTAGTATAGGGGACCCCTCCGGGGAGCTGTTTTTT
TRBV28	TRBJ2-5	TRBD1	-	CATLRTGRKTQYF	TGTGCCACCTTGAGGACAGGGAGGAAGACCCAGTACTTC
TRBV28	TRBJ1-4	-	once	CASSQWGEKEKLFF	TGTGCCAGCAGCCAATGGGGGGAGAAAGAAAAACTGTTTTTT
TRBV11-3	TRBJ2-1	TRBD2	once	CASSLVAGLAGAYNEQFF	TGTGCCAGCAGCTTAGTAGCCGGACTAGCGGGAGCCTACAATGAGCAGTTCTTC
TRBV9	TRBJ2-5	TRBD2	-	CASSPRTSGLQETQYF	TGTGCCAGCAGCCCCCGGACTAGCGGGTTGCAAGAGACCCAGTACTTC
TRBV5-1	TRBJ2-1	-	-	CASSFSPYNEQFF	TGCGCCAGCAGCTTTAGCCCTTATAATGAGCAGTTCTTC
TRBV5-1	TRBJ1-1	TRBD1	-	CASSLRDRGTEAFF	TGCGCCAGCAGCTTGAGGGACAGGGGAACTGAAGCTTTCTTT
TRBV28	TRBJ1-3	-	-	CASSPQDSSGNTIYF	TGTGCCAGCAGCCCTCAGGACAGCTCTGGAAACACCATATATTTT
TRBV7-8	TRBJ1-2	-	-	CASSLAAGENYGYTF	TGTGCCAGCAGCCTTGCAGCGGGAGAGAACTATGGCTACACCTTC
TRBV7-6	TRBJ1-1	-	-	CASSSRTDLNTEAFF	TGTGCCAGCAGCTCCCGGACAGATTTGAACACTGAAGCTTTCTTT
TRBV21-1	TRBJ2-7	-	-	CASSKPKSPSGEQYF	TGTGCCAGCAGCAAACCTAAAAGCCCTTCGGGCGAGCAGTACTTC
TRBV13	TRBJ2-1	TRBD2	-	CASSERLAGGPDEQFF	TGTGCCAGCAGCGAGCGACTAGCGGGAGGGCCCGATGAGCAGTTCTTC
TRBV5-1	TRBJ2-1	-	-	CASRVTSLNEQFF	TGCGCCAGCAGGGTGACTAGTCTTAATGAGCAGTTCTTC
TRBV4-1	TRBJ2-1	TRBD2	-	CASSLHRGGEADNEQFF	TGCGCCAGCAGCCTCCACCGCGGGGGAGAAGCGGACAATGAGCAGTTCTTC
TRBV4-1	TRBJ2-5	-	-	CASSQKPQFRSVPQETQYF	TGCGCCAGCAGCCAAAAACCCCAGTTCCGGTCGGTCCCGCAAGAGACCCAGTACTTC
TRBV4-2	TRBJ2-2	TRBD1	-	CASTEDPWDRAYTGELFF	TGTGCCAGCACCGAAGACCCCTGGGACAGGGCCTACACCGGGGAGCTGTTTTTT
TRBV21-1	TRBJ1-1	-	-	CASSKAGEVNTEAFF	TGTGCCAGCAGCAAAGCAGGTGAGGTTAACACTGAAGCTTTCTTT
TRBV13	TRBJ2-1	-	-	CASSLGRNNEQFF	TGTGCCAGCAGCTTAGGCCGGAACAATGAGCAGTTCTTC
TRBV6-1	TRBJ1-5	-	once	CASSVPRHSNQPQHF	TGTGCCAGCAGTGTCCCCCGCCATAGCAATCAGCCCCAGCATTTT
TRBV7-2	TRBJ2-1	TRBD2	once	CASSPSGSGYNEQFF	TGTGCCAGCAGCCCTAGCGGGAGTGGCTACAATGAGCAGTTCTTC
TRBV29-1	TRBJ1-2	-	-	CSVELPYGYTF	TGCAGCGTTGAACTCCCATATGGCTACACCTTC
TRBV13	TRBJ2-1	-	once	CASSLGADWAIYNEQFF	TGTGCCAGCAGCTTAGGCGCAGACTGGGCGATTTACAATGAGCAGTTCTTC